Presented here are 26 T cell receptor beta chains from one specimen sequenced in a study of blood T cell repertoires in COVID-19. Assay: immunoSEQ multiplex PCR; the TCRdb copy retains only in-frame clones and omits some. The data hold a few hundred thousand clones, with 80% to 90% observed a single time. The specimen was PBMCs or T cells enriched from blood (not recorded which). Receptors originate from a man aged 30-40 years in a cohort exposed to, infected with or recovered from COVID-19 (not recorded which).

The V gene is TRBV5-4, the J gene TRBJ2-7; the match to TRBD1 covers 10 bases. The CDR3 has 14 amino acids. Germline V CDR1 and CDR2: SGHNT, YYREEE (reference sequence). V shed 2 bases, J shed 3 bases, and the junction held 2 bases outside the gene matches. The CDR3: CASSFGTGVYEQYF. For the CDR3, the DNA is TGTGCCAGCAGCTTCGGGACAGGGGTCTACGAGCAGTACTTC.

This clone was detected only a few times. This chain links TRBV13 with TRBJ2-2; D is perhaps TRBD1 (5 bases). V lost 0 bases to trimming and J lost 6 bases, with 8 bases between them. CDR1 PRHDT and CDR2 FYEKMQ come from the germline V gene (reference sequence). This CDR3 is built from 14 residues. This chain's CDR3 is CASSLGFRAGELFF. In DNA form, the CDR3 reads TGTGCCAGCAGCTTAGGATTCAGGGCCGGGGAGCTGTTTTTT.

The CDR3 DNA reads as TGTGCCAGCAGCTTAGGGTGGAGGGGTGGGAACATTCAGTACTTC. Translating it yields CASSLGWRGGNIQYF. The chain combines TRBV13 with TRBJ2-4; a weak D match, TRBD2 (6 bases). Trimming pared 0 bases from V and 7 bases from J, leaving 13 bases between. The germline V gene encodes CDR1 PRHDT and CDR2 FYEKMQ (reference sequence). The CDR3 is 15 amino acids.

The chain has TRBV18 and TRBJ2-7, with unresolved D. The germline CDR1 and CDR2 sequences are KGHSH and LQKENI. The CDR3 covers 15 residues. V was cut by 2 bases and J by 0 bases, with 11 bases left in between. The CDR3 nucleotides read TGTGCCAGCTCACCAGAGGCGGCAAGCTCCTACGAGCAGTACTTC. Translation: CASSPEAASSYEQYF.

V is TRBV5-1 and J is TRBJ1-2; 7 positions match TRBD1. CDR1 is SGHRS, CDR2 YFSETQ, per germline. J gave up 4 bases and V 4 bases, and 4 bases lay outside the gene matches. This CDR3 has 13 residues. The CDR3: CASSGGTAYGYTF. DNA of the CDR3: TGCGCCAGCAGCGGAGGGACAGCCTATGGCTACACCTTC. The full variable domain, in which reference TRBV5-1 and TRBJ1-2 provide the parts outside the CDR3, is KAGVTQTPRYLIKTRGQQVTLSCSPISGHRSVSWYQQTPGQGLQFLFEYFSETQRNKGNFPGRFSGRQFSNSRSEMNVSTLELGDSALYLCASSGGTAYGYTFGSGTRLTVV.

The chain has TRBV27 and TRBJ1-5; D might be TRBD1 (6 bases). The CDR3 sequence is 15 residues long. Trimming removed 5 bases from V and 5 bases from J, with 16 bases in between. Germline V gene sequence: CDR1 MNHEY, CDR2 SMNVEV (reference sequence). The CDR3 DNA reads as TGTGCCAGCAGTCGCCTGGACAGCCGCGATCAGCCCCAGCATTTT. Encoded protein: CASSRLDSRDQPQHF.

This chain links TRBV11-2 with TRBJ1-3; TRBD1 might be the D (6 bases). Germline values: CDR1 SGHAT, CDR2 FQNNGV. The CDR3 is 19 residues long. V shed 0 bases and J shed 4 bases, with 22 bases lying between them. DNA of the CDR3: TGTGCCAGCAGCTTAGATTGGGCCACAGGGATCGGACCCGGAAACACCATATATTTT. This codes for CASSLDWATGIGPGNTIYF.

The CDR3 DNA reads as TGTGCCACCGCCACGTCGGACAGGGGGGCGGCCTACGAGCAGTACTTC. This codes for CATATSDRGAAYEQYF. The genes are TRBV15 and TRBJ2-7, with 10 nucleotides matching TRBD1. The CDR3 has 16 amino acids. Germline V gene data show CDR1 as LNHNV and CDR2 as YYDKDF (reference sequence). J was trimmed by 2 bases and V by 8 bases; bases with no gene match: 12.

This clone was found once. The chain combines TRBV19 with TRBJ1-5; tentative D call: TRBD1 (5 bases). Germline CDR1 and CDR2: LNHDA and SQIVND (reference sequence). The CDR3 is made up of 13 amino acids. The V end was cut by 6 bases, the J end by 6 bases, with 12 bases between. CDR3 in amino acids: CASSRGEGQPQHF. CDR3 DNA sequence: TGTGCCAGTAGCCGAGGGGAGGGTCAGCCCCAGCATTTT.

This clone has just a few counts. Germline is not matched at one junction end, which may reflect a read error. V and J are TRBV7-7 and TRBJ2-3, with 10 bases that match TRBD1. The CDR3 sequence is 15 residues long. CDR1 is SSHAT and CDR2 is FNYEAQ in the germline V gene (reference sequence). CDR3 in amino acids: CASSLGTGVTDTQYF. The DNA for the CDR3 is TGTGCTAGCAGCTTAGGGACAGGGGTTACAGATACGCAGTATTTT.

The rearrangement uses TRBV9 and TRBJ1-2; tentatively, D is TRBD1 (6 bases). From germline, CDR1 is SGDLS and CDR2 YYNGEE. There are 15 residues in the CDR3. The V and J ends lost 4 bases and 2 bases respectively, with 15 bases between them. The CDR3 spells CASSPQGMWNYGYTF. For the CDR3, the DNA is TGTGCCAGCAGCCCTCAGGGGATGTGGAACTATGGCTACACCTTC.

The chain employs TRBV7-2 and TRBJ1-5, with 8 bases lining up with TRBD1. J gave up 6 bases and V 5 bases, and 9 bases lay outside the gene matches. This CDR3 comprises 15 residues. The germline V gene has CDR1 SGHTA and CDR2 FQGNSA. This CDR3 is CASSVTQGAGQPQHF. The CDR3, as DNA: TGTGCCAGCAGCGTAACTCAGGGGGCGGGTCAGCCCCAGCATTTT.

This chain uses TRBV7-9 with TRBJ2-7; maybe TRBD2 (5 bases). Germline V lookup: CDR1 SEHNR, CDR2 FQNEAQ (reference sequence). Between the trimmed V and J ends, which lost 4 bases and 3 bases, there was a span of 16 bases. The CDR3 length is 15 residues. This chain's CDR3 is CASSSRSGKGYEQYF. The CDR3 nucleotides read TGTGCCAGCAGCTCGCGGTCGGGGAAAGGCTACGAGCAGTACTTC.

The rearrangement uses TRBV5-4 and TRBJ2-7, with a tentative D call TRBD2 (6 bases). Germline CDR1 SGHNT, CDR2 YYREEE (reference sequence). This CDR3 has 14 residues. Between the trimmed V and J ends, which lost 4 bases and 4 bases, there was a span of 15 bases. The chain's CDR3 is CASSAGTANYEQYF. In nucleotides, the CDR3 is TGTGCCAGCAGCGCCGGGACTGCAAATTACGAGCAGTACTTC.

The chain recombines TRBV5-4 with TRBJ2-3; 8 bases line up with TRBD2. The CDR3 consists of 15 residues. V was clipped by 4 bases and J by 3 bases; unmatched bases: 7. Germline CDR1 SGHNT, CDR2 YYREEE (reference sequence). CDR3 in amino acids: CASSHVAGITDTQYF. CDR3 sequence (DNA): TGTGCCAGCAGCCACGTAGCGGGAATAACAGATACGCAGTATTTT.

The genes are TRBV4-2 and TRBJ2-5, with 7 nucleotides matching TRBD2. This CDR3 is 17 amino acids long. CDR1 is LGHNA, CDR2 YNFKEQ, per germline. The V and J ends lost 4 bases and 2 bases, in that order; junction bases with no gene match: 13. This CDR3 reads CASSLRISGYSQETQYF. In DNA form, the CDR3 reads TGTGCCAGCAGCCTGCGAATTAGCGGGTACTCACAAGAGACCCAGTACTTC.

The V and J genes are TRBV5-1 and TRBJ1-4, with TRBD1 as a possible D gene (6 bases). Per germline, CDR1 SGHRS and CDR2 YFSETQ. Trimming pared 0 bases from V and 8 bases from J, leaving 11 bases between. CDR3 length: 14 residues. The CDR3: CASSLDRVEEKLFF. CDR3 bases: TGCGCCAGCAGCTTGGACAGGGTGGAAGAAAAACTGTTTTTT.

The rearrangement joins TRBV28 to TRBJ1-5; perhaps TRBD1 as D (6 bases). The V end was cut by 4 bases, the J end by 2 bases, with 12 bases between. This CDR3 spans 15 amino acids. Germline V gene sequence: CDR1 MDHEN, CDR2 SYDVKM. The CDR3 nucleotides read TGTGCCAGCAGTTCCCCCAGGGGAGGCAATCAGCCCCAGCATTTT. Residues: CASSSPRGGNQPQHF.

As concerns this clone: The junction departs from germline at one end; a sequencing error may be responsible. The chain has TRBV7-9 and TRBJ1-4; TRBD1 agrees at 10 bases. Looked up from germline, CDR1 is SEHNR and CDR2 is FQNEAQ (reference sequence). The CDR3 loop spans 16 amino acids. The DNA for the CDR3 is TGTGCCAGCAGCATCCAGACAGGGGGCGATAATAAAAAACTGTTTTTT. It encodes CASSIQTGGDNKKLFF.

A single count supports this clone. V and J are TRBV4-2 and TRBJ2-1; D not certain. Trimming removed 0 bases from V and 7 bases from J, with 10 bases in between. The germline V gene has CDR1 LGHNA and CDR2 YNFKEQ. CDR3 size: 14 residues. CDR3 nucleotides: TGTGCCAGCAGCCAAGATTCAGGTTCGAATGAGCAGTTCTTC. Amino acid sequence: CASSQDSGSNEQFF.

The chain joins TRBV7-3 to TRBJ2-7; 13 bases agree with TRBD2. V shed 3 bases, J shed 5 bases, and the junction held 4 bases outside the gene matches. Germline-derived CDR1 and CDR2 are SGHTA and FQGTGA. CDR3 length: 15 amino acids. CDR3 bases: TGTGCCAGCAGCTTGGGACTAGCGGGAATCCACGAGCAGTACTTC. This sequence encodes CASSLGLAGIHEQYF.

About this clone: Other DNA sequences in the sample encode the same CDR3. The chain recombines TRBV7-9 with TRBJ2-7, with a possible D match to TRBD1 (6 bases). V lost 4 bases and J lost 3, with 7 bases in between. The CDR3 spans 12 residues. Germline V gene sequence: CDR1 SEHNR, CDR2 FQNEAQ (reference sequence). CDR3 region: CASSSQGYEQYF. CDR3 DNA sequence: TGTGCCAGCAGCTCACAGGGCTACGAGCAGTACTTC.

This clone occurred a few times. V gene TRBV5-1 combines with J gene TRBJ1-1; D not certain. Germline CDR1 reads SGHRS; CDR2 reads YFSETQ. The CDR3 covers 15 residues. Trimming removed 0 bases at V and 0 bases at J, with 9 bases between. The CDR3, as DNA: TGCGCCAGCAGCTTGGGACACGGGGTGAACACTGAAGCTTTCTTT. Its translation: CASSLGHGVNTEAFF.

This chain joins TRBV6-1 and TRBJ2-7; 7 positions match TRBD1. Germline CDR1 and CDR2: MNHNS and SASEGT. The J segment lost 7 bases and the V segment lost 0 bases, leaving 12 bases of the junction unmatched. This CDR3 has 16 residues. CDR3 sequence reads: CASSEAIYDRDEEQYF. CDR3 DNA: TGTGCCAGCAGTGAAGCCATATATGACAGGGATGAGGAGCAGTACTTC.

CDR3 loop: CASSRQGEDYGYTF. The CDR3 DNA reads TGTGCCAGCAGTAGACAGGGGGAGGACTATGGCTACACCTTC. The chain recombines TRBV6-6 with TRBJ1-2; TRBD1 aligns across 9 bases. Losses at the gene ends were 5 bases for V and 3 bases for J; bases not matched to a gene: 4. This CDR3 spans 14 amino acids. Germline loops: CDR1 MNHNY, CDR2 SVGAGI (reference sequence).

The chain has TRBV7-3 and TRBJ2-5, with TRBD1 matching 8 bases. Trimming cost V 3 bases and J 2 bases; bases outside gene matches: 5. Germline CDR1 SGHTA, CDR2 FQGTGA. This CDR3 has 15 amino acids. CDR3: CASSFSGTGQETQYF. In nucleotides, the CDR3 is TGTGCCAGCAGCTTTTCAGGGACAGGACAAGAGACCCAGTACTTC. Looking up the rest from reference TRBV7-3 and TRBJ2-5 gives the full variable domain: GAGVSQTPSNKVTEKGKYVELRCDPISGHTALYWYRQSLGQGPEFLIYFQGTGAADDSGLPNDRFFAVRPEGSVSTLKIQRTERGDSAVYLCASSFSGTGQETQYFGPGTRLLVL.